The clone carrying this T cell receptor beta chain was detected only once. This sample is part of a study of patients and donors after allogeneic stem cell transplantation. TCRdb independently ran MiXCR on the RT-PCR reads; one entry per CDR3 protein. The sample carries 920,000 or so distinct CDR3 sequences, more than 15% recorded once. CDR3 size: 14 residues. The V and J ends lost 6 bases and 6 bases respectively, with 18 bases between them. Per germline, CDR1 MNHNS and CDR2 SASEGT. The V and J genes are TRBV6-1 and TRBJ2-7, with D possibly TRBD1 on 6 matching bases. The specimen was blood, either unsorted or a sorted T cell fraction (not recorded which). The source is a human donor who was either an allogeneic HSCT recipient or a stem cell or donor lymphocyte infusion donor (not recorded which). It is not recorded whose cells these are; they may come from a transplant donor. The CDR3 protein is CASRSGSGAREQYF. The CDR3 DNA follows: TGTGCCAGCAGATCGGGGTCAGGGGCTCGCGAGCAGTACTTC.